Listed below are T cell receptor beta chains from one sample, sequenced in a study of blood T cell repertoires in COVID-19. TCRdb keeps only in-frame clones here, not all; method: immunoSEQ multiplex PCR. The sample lists around 200,000 clones, around 85% seen once, with about 17% in the top ten. The sequenced sample consisted of PBMCs or T cells enriched from blood (not recorded which). These receptors all come from a man aged 40-50 years who had recovered from COVID-19. Each CDR3 is given with its conserved first and last residue. The D gene is left open where the match is weak. Some rows have no size entry. The others give once, few or many, or a class for an expanded clone.

d_call j_call clone_size v_call cdr3_length cdr3_aa cdr3_nt
TRBD1 TRBJ1-1 - TRBV7-9 15 CASSLGQASGTEAFF TGTGCCAGCAGCCTCGGACAGGCCAGCGGCACTGAAGCTTTCTTT
- TRBJ1-2 - TRBV29-1 12 CSVVVDFYGYTF TGCAGCGTTGTTGTGGACTTCTATGGCTACACCTTC
- TRBJ1-2 - TRBV5-4 14 CASSVSGTSRGYTF TGTGCCAGCAGCGTCTCCGGGACATCGCGTGGCTACACCTTC
TRBD1 TRBJ1-1 - TRBV5-1 13 CASSASQGTEAFF TGCGCCAGCAGCGCGTCACAGGGGACTGAAGCTTTCTTT
TRBD1 TRBJ1-1 - TRBV11-2 13 CASSNDRGTEAFF TGTGCCAGCAGCAATGACAGGGGCACTGAAGCTTTCTTT
- TRBJ2-1 - TRBV11-2 14 CASSLDMGGNEQFF TGTGCCAGCAGCTTAGATATGGGAGGCAATGAGCAGTTCTTC
- TRBJ2-2 - TRBV19 14 CASSIRYRAGELFF TGTGCCAGTAGTATCAGATACCGGGCCGGGGAGCTGTTTTTT
- TRBJ1-5 - TRBV5-1 14 CASSPDRGNQPQHF TGCGCCAGCAGCCCAGACAGAGGAAATCAGCCCCAGCATTTT
- TRBJ1-1 - TRBV3-1/TRBV3-2 11 CASGGYTEAFF TGTGCCAGCGGGGGGTACACTGAAGCTTTCTTT
TRBD2 TRBJ2-2 - TRBV3-1/TRBV3-2 15 CASSQLAGGPGELFF TGTGCCAGCAGCCAACTAGCGGGAGGGCCCGGGGAGCTGTTTTTT
TRBD2 TRBJ2-7 - TRBV5-1 17 CASSSGTSGRSSYEQYF TGCGCCAGCAGCTCAGGGACTAGCGGGAGGAGCTCCTACGAGCAGTACTTC
TRBD2 TRBJ2-7 few TRBV28 15 CASRTSGRNAYEQYF TGTGCCAGCAGGACTAGCGGGAGAAATGCCTACGAGCAGTACTTC